These 2 T cell receptor beta chains were sequenced from one sample in a study of human T cells and chemical hapten exposure. One entry per CDR3 protein results from TCRdb running MiXCR on the RACE reads. The table lists about 98,000 distinct CDR3 sequences, approximately 11% of them singletons. Time point given: pre-sensitization, week 0. Described treatment: therapeutic diphenylcyclopropenone sensitization with weekly scalp DPC. Source: whole blood, taken in connection with sensitization to the hapten diphenylcyclopropenone (DPC). All receptors come from a woman aged 60-70 years with alopecia areata. Some clones in this sample may be carry-over from other donors' samples.

This clonotype has at least ten counts. CDR3 region: CASSNAEGGKETQYF. The CDR3 region has the DNA TGTGCCAGCAGCAACGCGGAGGGAGGGAAAGAGACCCAGTACTTC. The V and J genes are TRBV6-6 and TRBJ2-5, with TRBD2 matching over 7 bases. Losses at the gene ends were 6 bases for V and 3 bases for J; bases not matched to a gene: 10. This CDR3 contains 15 residues. Germline loops: CDR1 MNHNY, CDR2 SVGAGI (reference sequence).

The V gene is TRBV10-3, the J gene TRBJ1-2, with 7 bases identical to TRBD1. CDR1 and CDR2 (germline): ENHRY, SYGVKD. J was trimmed by 1 base and V by 6 bases; bases with no gene match: 2. There are 13 residues in the CDR3. In DNA, the CDR3 is TGTGCCATCAGGGGACAGTTTAACTATGGCTACACCTTC. It encodes CAIRGQFNYGYTF.